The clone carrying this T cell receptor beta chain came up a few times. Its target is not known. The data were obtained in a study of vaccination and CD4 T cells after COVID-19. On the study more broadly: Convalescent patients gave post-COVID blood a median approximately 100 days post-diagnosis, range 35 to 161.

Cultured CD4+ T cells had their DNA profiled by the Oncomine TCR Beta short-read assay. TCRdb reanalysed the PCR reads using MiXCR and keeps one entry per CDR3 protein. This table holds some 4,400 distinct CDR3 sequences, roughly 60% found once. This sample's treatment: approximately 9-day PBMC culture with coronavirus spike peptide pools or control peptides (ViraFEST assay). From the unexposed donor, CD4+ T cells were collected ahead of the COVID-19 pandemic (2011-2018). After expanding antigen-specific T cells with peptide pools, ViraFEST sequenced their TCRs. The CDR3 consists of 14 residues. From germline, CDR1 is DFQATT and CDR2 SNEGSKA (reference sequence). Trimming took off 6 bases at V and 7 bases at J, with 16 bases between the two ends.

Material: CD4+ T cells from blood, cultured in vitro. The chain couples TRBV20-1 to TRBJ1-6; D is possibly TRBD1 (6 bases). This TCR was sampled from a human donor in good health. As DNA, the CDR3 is TGCAGTGCCACCCGATTAGGGGGGAATTCACCCCTCCACTTT. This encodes CSATRLGGNSPLHF.